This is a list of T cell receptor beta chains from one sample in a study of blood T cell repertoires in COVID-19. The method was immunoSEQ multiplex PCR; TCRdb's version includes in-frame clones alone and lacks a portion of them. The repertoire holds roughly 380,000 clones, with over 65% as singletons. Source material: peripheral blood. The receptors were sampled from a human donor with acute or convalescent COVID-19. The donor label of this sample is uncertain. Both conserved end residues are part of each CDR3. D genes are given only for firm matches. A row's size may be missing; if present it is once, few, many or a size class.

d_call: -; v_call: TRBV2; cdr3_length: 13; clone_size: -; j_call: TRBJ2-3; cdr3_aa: CASSAERGDTQYF; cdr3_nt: TGTGCCAGCAGTGCTGAAAGGGGAGATACGCAGTATTTT
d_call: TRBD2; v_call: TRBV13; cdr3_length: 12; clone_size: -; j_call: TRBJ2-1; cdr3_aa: CASRRLAGKQFF; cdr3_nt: TGTGCCAGCAGGCGACTAGCGGGAAAGCAGTTCTTC
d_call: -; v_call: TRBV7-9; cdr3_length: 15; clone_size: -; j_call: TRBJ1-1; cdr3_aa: CASSLSLGRPTEAFF; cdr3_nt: TGTGCCAGCAGCTTATCTCTGGGGAGACCCACTGAAGCTTTCTTT
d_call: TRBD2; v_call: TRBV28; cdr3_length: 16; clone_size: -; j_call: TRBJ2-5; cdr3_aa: CASSLLAGGPQETQYF; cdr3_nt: TGTGCCAGCAGTTTACTAGCGGGGGGGCCCCAAGAGACCCAGTACTTC
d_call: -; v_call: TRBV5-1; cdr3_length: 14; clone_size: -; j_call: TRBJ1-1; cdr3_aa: CASSSTGYATEAFF; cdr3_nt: TGCGCCAGCAGCTCAACAGGGTATGCCACTGAAGCTTTCTTT
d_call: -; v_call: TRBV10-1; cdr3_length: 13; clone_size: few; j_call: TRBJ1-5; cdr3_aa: CASSGQRNQPQHF; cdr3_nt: TGCGCCAGCAGTGGACAAAGGAATCAGCCCCAGCATTTT
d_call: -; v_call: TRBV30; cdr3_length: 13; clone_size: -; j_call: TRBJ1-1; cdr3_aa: CAWSSRGYTEAFF; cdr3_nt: TGTGCCTGGAGTTCACGAGGGTACACTGAAGCTTTCTTT
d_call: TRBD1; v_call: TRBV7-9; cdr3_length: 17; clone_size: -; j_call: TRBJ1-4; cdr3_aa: CASSRREGAGINEKLFF; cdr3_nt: TGTGCCAGCAGCCGACGTGAGGGGGCTGGTATTAATGAAAAACTGTTTTTT
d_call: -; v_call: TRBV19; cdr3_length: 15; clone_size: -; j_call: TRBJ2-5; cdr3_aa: CASSNWRSSQETQYF; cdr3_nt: TGTGCCAGTAGTAACTGGAGGAGCTCACAAGAGACCCAGTACTTC
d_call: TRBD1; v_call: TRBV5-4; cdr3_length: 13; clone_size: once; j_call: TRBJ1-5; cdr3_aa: CASSLDRGVAQHF; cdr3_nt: TGTGCCAGCAGCTTGGACAGGGGAGTAGCCCAGCATTTT
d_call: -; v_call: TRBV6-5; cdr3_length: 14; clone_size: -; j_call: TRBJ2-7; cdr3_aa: CASSQQGGYNEQYF; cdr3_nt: TGTGCCAGCAGCCAACAGGGAGGGTATAACGAGCAGTACTTC
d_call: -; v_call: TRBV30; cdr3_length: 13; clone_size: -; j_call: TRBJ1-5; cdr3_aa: CAWSPTRGQPQHF; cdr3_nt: TGTGCCTGGAGCCCGACAAGGGGCCAGCCCCAGCATTTT
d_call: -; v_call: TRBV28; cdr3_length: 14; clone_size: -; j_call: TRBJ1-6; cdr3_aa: CANGVAGRNSPLHF; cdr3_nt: TGTGCCAACGGGGTCGCGGGGAGGAATTCACCCCTCCACTTT
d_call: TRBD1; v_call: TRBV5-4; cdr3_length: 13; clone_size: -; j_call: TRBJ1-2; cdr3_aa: CASSRGQENGYTF; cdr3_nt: TGTGCCAGCAGTCGGGGACAGGAAAACGGCTACACCTTC
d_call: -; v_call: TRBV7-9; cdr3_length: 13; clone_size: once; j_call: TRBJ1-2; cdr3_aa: CASSLSSNYGYTF; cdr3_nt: TGTGCCAGCAGCTTGTCATCTAACTATGGCTACACCTTC
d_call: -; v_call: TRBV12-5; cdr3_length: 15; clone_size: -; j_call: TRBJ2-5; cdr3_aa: CASGQRTLGGETQYF; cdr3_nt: TGTGCTAGTGGCCAAAGGACCTTGGGGGGAGAGACCCAGTACTTC
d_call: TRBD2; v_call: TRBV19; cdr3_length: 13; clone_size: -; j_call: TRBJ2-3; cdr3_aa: CASSVSGRSPKYF; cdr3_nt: TGTGCCAGTAGTGTCAGCGGGAGGAGCCCGAAGTATTTT
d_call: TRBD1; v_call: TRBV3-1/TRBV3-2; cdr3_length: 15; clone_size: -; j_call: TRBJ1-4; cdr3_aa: CASSRLGQGNEKLFF; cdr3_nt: TGTGCCAGCAGCCGGTTGGGACAGGGGAATGAAAAACTGTTTTTT
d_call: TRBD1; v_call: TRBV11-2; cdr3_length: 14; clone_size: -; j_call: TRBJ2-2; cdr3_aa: CASTRTGVTGELFF; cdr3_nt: TGTGCCAGCACCCGGACAGGGGTCACCGGGGAGCTGTTTTTT
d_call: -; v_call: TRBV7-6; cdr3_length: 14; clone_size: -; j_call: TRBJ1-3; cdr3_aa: CASSLGGSGNTIYF; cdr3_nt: TGTGCCAGCAGCTTAGGCGGATCTGGAAACACCATATATTTT
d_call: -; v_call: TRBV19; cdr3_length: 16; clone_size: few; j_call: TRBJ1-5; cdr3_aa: CASSSVGGGAGQPQHF; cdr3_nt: TGTGCCAGTAGTAGTGTCGGTGGGGGGGCAGGTCAGCCCCAGCATTTT
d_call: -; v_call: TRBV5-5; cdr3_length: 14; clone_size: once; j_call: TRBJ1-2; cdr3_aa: CASSFLGVGKGYTF; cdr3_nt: TGTGCCAGCAGCTTCCTAGGGGTAGGCAAAGGCTACACCTTC
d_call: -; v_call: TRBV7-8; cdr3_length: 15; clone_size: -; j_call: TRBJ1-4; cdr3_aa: CASSPRTATNEKLFF; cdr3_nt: TGTGCCAGCAGCCCCCGGACAGCAACTAATGAAAAACTGTTTTTT
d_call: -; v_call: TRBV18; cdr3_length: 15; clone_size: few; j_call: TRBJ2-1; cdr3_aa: CASSPLGLAHNEQFF; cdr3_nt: TGTGCCAGCTCACCACTGGGTCTAGCGCATAATGAGCAGTTCTTC
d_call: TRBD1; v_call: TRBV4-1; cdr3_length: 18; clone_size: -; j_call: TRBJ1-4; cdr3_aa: CASSSSVTGLVLGEKLFF; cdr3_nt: TGCGCCAGCAGCTCAAGCGTGACAGGGTTGGTGTTGGGTGAAAAACTGTTTTTT
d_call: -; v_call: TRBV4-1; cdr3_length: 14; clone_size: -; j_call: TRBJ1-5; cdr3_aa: CASSARQVDQPQHF; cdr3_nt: TGCGCCAGCAGCGCGAGACAGGTTGATCAGCCCCAGCATTTT
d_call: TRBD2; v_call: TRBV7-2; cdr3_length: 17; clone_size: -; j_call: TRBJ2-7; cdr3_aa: CASSYKTSGSWPYEQYF; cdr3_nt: TGTGCCAGCAGCTACAAGACTAGCGGGTCCTGGCCATACGAGCAGTACTTC
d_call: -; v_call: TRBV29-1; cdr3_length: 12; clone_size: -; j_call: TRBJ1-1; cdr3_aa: CSGSAGNTEAFF; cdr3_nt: TGCAGCGGATCCGCAGGTAACACTGAAGCTTTCTTT
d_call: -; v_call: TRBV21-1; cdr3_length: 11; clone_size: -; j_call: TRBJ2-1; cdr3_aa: CASLKTQGEFF; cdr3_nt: TGTGCCAGCCTGAAGACACAGGGAGAGTTCTTC
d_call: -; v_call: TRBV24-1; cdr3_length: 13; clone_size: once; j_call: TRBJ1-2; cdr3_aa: CATSEGARSGYTF; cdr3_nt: TGTGCCACCAGTGAGGGGGCGCGGAGTGGCTACACCTTC
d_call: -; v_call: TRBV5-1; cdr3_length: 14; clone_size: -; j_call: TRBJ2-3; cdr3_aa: CASSFALLTDTQYF; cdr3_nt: TGCGCCAGCAGCTTCGCCTTACTCACAGATACGCAGTATTTT